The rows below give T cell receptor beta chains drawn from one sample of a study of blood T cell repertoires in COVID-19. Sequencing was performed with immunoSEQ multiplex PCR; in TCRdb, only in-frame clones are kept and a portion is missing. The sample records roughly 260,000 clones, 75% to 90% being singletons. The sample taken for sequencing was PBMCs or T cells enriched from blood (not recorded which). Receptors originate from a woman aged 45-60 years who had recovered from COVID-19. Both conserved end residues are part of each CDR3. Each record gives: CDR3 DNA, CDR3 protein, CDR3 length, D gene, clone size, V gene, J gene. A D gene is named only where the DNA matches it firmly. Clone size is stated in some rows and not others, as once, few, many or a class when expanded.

DNA: TGCGCCAGCAGCCCATCCCTCCTCAGGGGTTCACCCCTCCACTTT
CDR3: CASSPSLLRGSPLHF
length: 15
D: -
size: -
V: TRBV4-1
J: TRBJ1-6

DNA: TGTGCCAGCAGAGAAGGCTGGGGGCCTTTTTCCGAGCAGTACTTC
CDR3: CASREGWGPFSEQYF
length: 15
D: -
size: -
V: TRBV2
J: TRBJ2-7

DNA: TGTGCCAGCAGCTCGCGGACAGGCTCATTAAAGGGCTACACCTTC
CDR3: CASSSRTGSLKGYTF
length: 15
D: TRBD1
size: -
V: TRBV11-2
J: TRBJ1-2

DNA: TGTGCCAGCAGCTTAGTTAGCACGAACACCGGGGAGCTGTTTTTT
CDR3: CASSLVSTNTGELFF
length: 15
D: -
size: -
V: TRBV7-3
J: TRBJ2-2

DNA: TGTGCCAGCAGCTCGGACAGCATTGAAGCTTTCTTT
CDR3: CASSSDSIEAFF
length: 12
D: -
size: -
V: TRBV7-9
J: TRBJ1-1

DNA: TGTGCCAGCAGTTTCAGGGGATCTGGAAACACCATATATTTT
CDR3: CASSFRGSGNTIYF
length: 14
D: -
size: -
V: TRBV28
J: TRBJ1-3

DNA: TGTGCCAGCAGCTTAGGGGGGACTAACTACAATGAGCAGTTCTTC
CDR3: CASSLGGTNYNEQFF
length: 15
D: -
size: -
V: TRBV9
J: TRBJ2-1

DNA: TGTGCCAGCAGTTACCCTTCCGAGACTTTCTACAATGAGCAGTTCTTC
CDR3: CASSYPSETFYNEQFF
length: 16
D: -
size: -
V: TRBV6-6
J: TRBJ2-1

DNA: TGTGCCAGCAGTTTCGCCGGTCAGGTGAACACCGGGGAGCTGTTTTTT
CDR3: CASSFAGQVNTGELFF
length: 16
D: -
size: -
V: TRBV6-5
J: TRBJ2-2

DNA: TGTGCCAGCAGGTTAAACAGTGATAGCAATCAGCCCCAGCATTTT
CDR3: CASRLNSDSNQPQHF
length: 15
D: -
size: once
V: TRBV2
J: TRBJ1-5

DNA: TGTGCCAGCAGCTCCCCCTGGGAGGCCGGCACAGATACGCAGTATTTT
CDR3: CASSSPWEAGTDTQYF
length: 16
D: -
size: -
V: TRBV7-9
J: TRBJ2-3

DNA: TGTGCCAGCAGCCCTTCCGACAGGGGGCGCGGGGACACTGAAGCTTTCTTT
CDR3: CASSPSDRGRGDTEAFF
length: 17
D: TRBD1
size: -
V: TRBV5-6
J: TRBJ1-1

DNA: TGTGCCAGCAGTCCCCAGCGGGCCAGCACAGATACGCAGTATTTT
CDR3: CASSPQRASTDTQYF
length: 15
D: -
size: -
V: TRBV5-5
J: TRBJ2-3

DNA: TGTGCCAGCAGCTTAGCTCGGGGTAATGAGCAGTTCTTC
CDR3: CASSLARGNEQFF
length: 13
D: -
size: -
V: TRBV7-9
J: TRBJ2-1

DNA: TGTGCCAGCAGTTCCAGGGGCACTGAAGCTTTCTTT
CDR3: CASSSRGTEAFF
length: 12
D: -
size: -
V: TRBV28
J: TRBJ1-1

DNA: TGTGCCAGCAGTTTCGGGGACACTGAAGCTTTCTTT
CDR3: CASSFGDTEAFF
length: 12
D: -
size: -
V: TRBV12-3/TRBV12-4
J: TRBJ1-1

DNA: TGTGCCAGCAGCGTCCCCCCTGCGGGGGGTGGGACCCAAGCTTTCTTT
CDR3: CASSVPPAGGGTQAFF
length: 16
D: -
size: -
V: TRBV9
J: TRBJ1-1

DNA: TGTGCCAGCAGCTTAGGAAGACTAGCGGGAGTGGTTACGCAGTATTTT
CDR3: CASSLGRLAGVVTQYF
length: 16
D: TRBD2
size: -
V: TRBV7-2
J: TRBJ2-3

DNA: TGTGCCACCAGTGCCGGACAGGGGCGCGAGACCCAGTACTTC
CDR3: CATSAGQGRETQYF
length: 14
D: TRBD1
size: few
V: TRBV24-1
J: TRBJ2-5

DNA: TGTGCCAGCAGCCCGCCGGACAGTCTCTATGGCTACACCTTC
CDR3: CASSPPDSLYGYTF
length: 14
D: -
size: -
V: TRBV6-2/TRBV6-3
J: TRBJ1-2

DNA: TGTGCCAGCAACAGGGGCGAATCACCCCTCCACTTT
CDR3: CASNRGESPLHF
length: 12
D: TRBD1
size: once
V: TRBV3-1/TRBV3-2
J: TRBJ1-6

DNA: TGTGCCAGCAGCCATACTAGCGGGAGGAACAATGAGCAGTTCTTC
CDR3: CASSHTSGRNNEQFF
length: 15
D: TRBD2
size: -
V: TRBV5-4
J: TRBJ2-1

DNA: TGCGCCAGCAGTGAGGGGCAGGGTGTCTCAGATACGCAGTATTTT
CDR3: CASSEGQGVSDTQYF
length: 15
D: -
size: -
V: TRBV10-1
J: TRBJ2-3

DNA: TGCAGCGGGACACTGAACACTGAAGCTTTCTTT
CDR3: CSGTLNTEAFF
length: 11
D: -
size: -
V: TRBV29-1
J: TRBJ1-1

DNA: TGCGCCAGCAGCTATAACCCTCGCGGGGGGCAAGAGACCCAGTACTTC
CDR3: CASSYNPRGGQETQYF
length: 16
D: TRBD2
size: -
V: TRBV5-1
J: TRBJ2-5

DNA: TGCAGTGCAAGACTAGACGAGCAGTACTTC
CDR3: CSARLDEQYF
length: 10
D: -
size: -
V: TRBV20-1
J: TRBJ2-7

DNA: TGTGCCAGCTCACCAGACAGGGCTGCTTATGGCTACACCTTC
CDR3: CASSPDRAAYGYTF
length: 14
D: TRBD1
size: -
V: TRBV18
J: TRBJ1-2

DNA: TGTGCCAGCAGCCAAGACCCGGGACTGACTCACGGTGGCTACACCTTC
CDR3: CASSQDPGLTHGGYTF
length: 16
D: -
size: -
V: TRBV4-2
J: TRBJ1-2

DNA: TGTGCCAGCAGTGAACTAGAACCGAGACAGGGCAACTATGGCTACACCTTC
CDR3: CASSELEPRQGNYGYTF
length: 17
D: TRBD1
size: -
V: TRBV6-1
J: TRBJ1-2

DNA: TGTGCCAGCAGCGTAGGGGTCGGGGAAGGTGAGCAGTTCTTC
CDR3: CASSVGVGEGEQFF
length: 14
D: -
size: -
V: TRBV9
J: TRBJ2-1

DNA: TGTGCCAGCAGCCTGGGACAAAACTACGAGCAGTACTTC
CDR3: CASSLGQNYEQYF
length: 13
D: -
size: -
V: TRBV5-4
J: TRBJ2-7

DNA: TGTGCCAGCTCACGGGCAGTTAGCACAGATACGCAGTATTTT
CDR3: CASSRAVSTDTQYF
length: 14
D: -
size: -
V: TRBV18
J: TRBJ2-3

DNA: TGTGCCATCAGTGAGTCGATTTTGGGTCACACGGGGACTGAAGCTTTCTTT
CDR3: CAISESILGHTGTEAFF
length: 17
D: -
size: -
V: TRBV10-3
J: TRBJ1-1

DNA: TGCGCCAGCAGCCAAGATCCCGGGATGGCGCATAGCACAGATACGCAGTATTTT
CDR3: CASSQDPGMAHSTDTQYF
length: 18
D: -
size: -
V: TRBV4-1
J: TRBJ2-3

DNA: TGTGCCAGCAGCTTTCTAGGTGGCTACACCTTC
CDR3: CASSFLGGYTF
length: 11
D: -
size: -
V: TRBV7-9
J: TRBJ1-2

DNA: TGTGCCACCAGTCGCTCCGGGACAGGGAACACTGAAGCTTTCTTT
CDR3: CATSRSGTGNTEAFF
length: 15
D: TRBD1
size: once
V: TRBV24-1
J: TRBJ1-1

DNA: TGTGCCACCAATGTAGCGGGGAGCACAGATACGCAGTATTTT
CDR3: CATNVAGSTDTQYF
length: 14
D: TRBD2
size: -
V: TRBV27
J: TRBJ2-3

DNA: TGTGCCTGGAGTGCGACAGGCAGCTCCTACGAGCAGTACTTC
CDR3: CAWSATGSSYEQYF
length: 14
D: -
size: few
V: TRBV30
J: TRBJ2-7

DNA: TGCGCCAGCAGCACTATACCTAGCGGGGGCTACACAGATACGCAGTATTTT
CDR3: CASSTIPSGGYTDTQYF
length: 17
D: TRBD2
size: -
V: TRBV5-1
J: TRBJ2-3

DNA: TGTGCCAGCAGCTGGGACACCAGCTCTGGAAACACCATATATTTT
CDR3: CASSWDTSSGNTIYF
length: 15
D: -
size: -
V: TRBV5-6
J: TRBJ1-3

DNA: TGTGCCAGCTCACCAAATCAGGGTGGAGAGACCCAGTACTTC
CDR3: CASSPNQGGETQYF
length: 14
D: -
size: -
V: TRBV18
J: TRBJ2-5

DNA: TGCGCCAGCAGCTTGGCCGGGACTAGCGGGAGATCGGATGAGCAGTTCTTC
CDR3: CASSLAGTSGRSDEQFF
length: 17
D: TRBD2
size: -
V: TRBV5-1
J: TRBJ2-1

DNA: TGCGCCAGCAGCCACCGGGGTCCTCAAGAGACCCAGTACTTC
CDR3: CASSHRGPQETQYF
length: 14
D: -
size: -
V: TRBV5-1
J: TRBJ2-5

DNA: TGTGCCAGCAGCTTGACTAGCGGCGCGAACACCGGGGAGCTGTTTTTT
CDR3: CASSLTSGANTGELFF
length: 16
D: TRBD2
size: -
V: TRBV5-6
J: TRBJ2-2

DNA: TGTGCCAGCAGTGAATATTTGGTGGGCCCCGGGGTATACGAGCAGTACTTC
CDR3: CASSEYLVGPGVYEQYF
length: 17
D: -
size: once
V: TRBV25-1
J: TRBJ2-7

DNA: TGTGCCAGCAGTTACAGCACAGATAGCTCCTACGAGCAGTACTTC
CDR3: CASSYSTDSSYEQYF
length: 15
D: -
size: -
V: TRBV6-6
J: TRBJ2-7

DNA: TGTGCCAGCAGCTCAGTAGCGGGAGGGCGGGAGCAGTACTTC
CDR3: CASSSVAGGREQYF
length: 14
D: TRBD2
size: -
V: TRBV7-9
J: TRBJ2-7

DNA: TGTGCCAGCAGTCTCCGCGGCAGGGTTGGTGAAAAACTGTTTTTT
CDR3: CASSLRGRVGEKLFF
length: 15
D: -
size: -
V: TRBV28
J: TRBJ1-4

DNA: TGTGCCAGCAGTTCCCCCAGCAGGGTTAACTATGGCTACACCTTC
CDR3: CASSSPSRVNYGYTF
length: 15
D: -
size: -
V: TRBV28
J: TRBJ1-2

DNA: TGTGCCAGCAGGTTACTAGGAAGAGACACAGATACGCAGTATTTT
CDR3: CASRLLGRDTDTQYF
length: 15
D: -
size: -
V: TRBV28
J: TRBJ2-3

DNA: TGTGCCAGCAGTGGCAGGCAGGGCGGAAACTGGGTCGGTGAAGCTTTCTTT
CDR3: CASSGRQGGNWVGEAFF
length: 17
D: -
size: -
V: TRBV6-1
J: TRBJ1-1

DNA: TGTGCCAGCAGCTTGATCTCAGTGAACACTGAAGCTTTCTTT
CDR3: CASSLISVNTEAFF
length: 14
D: -
size: -
V: TRBV5-4
J: TRBJ1-1